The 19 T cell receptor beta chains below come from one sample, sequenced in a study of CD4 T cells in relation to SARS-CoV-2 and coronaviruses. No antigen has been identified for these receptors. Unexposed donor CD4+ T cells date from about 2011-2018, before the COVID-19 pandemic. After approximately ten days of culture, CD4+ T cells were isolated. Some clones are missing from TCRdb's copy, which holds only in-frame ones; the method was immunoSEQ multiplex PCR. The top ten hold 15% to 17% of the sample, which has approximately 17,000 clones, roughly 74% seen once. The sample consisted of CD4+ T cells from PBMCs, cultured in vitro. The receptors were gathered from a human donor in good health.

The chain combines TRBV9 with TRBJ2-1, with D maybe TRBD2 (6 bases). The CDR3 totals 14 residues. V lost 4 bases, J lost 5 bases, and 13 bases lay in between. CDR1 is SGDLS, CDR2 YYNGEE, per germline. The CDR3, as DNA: TGTGCCAGCAGCAACCGGGACTTCCACAATGAGCAGTTCTTC. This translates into CASSNRDFHNEQFF.

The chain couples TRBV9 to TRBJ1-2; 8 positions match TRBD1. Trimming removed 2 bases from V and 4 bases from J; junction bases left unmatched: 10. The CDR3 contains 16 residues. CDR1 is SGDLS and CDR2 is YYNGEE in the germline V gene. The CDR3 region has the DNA TGTGCCAGCAGCGTCTCCGGACAGGGTCAACTCTATGGCTACACCTTC. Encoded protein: CASSVSGQGQLYGYTF.

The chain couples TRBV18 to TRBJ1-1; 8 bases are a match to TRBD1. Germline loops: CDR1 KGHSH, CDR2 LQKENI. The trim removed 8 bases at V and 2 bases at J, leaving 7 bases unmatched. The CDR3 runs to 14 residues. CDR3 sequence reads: CASQPGTGNTEAFF. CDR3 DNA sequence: TGTGCCAGCCAACCCGGGACAGGCAACACTGAAGCTTTCTTT.

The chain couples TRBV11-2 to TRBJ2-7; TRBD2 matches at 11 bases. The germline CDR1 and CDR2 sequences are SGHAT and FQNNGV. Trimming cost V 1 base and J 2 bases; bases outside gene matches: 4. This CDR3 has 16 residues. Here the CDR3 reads CASSLVLAGGPYEQYF. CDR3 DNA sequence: TGTGCCAGCAGCTTAGTCCTAGCGGGAGGTCCCTACGAGCAGTACTTC.

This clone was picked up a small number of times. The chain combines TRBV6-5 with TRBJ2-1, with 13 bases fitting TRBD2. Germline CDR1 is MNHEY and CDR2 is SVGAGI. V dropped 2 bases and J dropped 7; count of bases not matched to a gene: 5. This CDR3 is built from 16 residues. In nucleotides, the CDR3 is TGTGCCAGCAGTTACCTACTAGCGGGAGGGCCGAATGAGCAGTTCTTC. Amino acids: CASSYLLAGGPNEQFF.

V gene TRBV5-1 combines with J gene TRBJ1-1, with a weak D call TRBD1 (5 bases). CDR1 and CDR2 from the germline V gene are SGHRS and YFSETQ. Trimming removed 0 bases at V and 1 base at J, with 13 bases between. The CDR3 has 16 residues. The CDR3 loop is CASSLAWGRRNTEAFF. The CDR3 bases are TGCGCCAGCAGCTTGGCCTGGGGACGGCGGAACACTGAAGCTTTCTTT.

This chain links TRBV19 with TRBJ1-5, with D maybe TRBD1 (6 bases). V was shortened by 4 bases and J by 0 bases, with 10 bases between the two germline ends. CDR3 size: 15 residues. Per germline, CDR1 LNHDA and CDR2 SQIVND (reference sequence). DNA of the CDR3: TGTGCCAGTAGTAGGGCAGGGGTTAGCAATCAGCCCCAGCATTTT. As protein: CASSRAGVSNQPQHF.

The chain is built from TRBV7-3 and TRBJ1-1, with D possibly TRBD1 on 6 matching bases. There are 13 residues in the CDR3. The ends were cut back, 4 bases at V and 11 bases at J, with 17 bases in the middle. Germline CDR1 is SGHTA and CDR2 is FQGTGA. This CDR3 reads CASSSQGREWAFF. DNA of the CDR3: TGTGCCAGCAGCTCACAGGGACGAGAGTGGGCTTTCTTT. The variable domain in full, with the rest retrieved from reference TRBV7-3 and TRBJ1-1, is GAGVSQTPSNKVTEKGKYVELRCDPISGHTALYWYRQSLGQGPEFLIYFQGTGAADDSGLPNDRFFAVRPEGSVSTLKIQRTERGDSAVYLCASSSQGREWAFFGQGTRLTVV.

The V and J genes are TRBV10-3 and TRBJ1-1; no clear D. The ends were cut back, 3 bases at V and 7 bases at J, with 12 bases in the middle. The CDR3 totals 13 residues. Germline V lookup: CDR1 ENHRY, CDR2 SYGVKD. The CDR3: CAISDRFEGEAFF. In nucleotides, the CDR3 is TGTGCCATCAGTGATCGATTTGAAGGTGAAGCTTTCTTT.

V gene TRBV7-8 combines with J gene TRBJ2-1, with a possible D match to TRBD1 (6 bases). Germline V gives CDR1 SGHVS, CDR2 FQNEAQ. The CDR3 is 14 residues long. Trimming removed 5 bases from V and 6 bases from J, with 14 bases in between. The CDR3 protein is CASSVGGLSNEQFF. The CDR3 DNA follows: TGTGCCAGCAGCGTAGGGGGTCTTTCCAATGAGCAGTTCTTC.

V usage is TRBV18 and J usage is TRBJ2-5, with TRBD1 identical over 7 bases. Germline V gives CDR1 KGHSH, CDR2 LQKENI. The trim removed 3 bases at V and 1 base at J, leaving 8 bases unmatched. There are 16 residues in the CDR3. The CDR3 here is CASSPPGQYIQETQYF. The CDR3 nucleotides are TGTGCCAGCTCACCGCCGGGACAGTACATCCAAGAGACCCAGTACTTC.

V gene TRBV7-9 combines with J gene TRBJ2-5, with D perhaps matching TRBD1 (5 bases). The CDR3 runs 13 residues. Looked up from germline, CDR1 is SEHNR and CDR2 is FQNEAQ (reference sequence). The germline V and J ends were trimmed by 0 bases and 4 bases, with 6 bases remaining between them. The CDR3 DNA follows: TGTGCCAGCAGCTTAGCGGGGCTAGAGACCCAGTACTTC. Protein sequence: CASSLAGLETQYF.

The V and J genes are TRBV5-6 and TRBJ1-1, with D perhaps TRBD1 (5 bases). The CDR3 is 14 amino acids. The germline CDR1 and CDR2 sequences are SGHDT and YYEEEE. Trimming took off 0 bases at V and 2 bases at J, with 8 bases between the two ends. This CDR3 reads CASSLAGGNTEAFF. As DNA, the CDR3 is TGTGCCAGCAGCTTGGCTGGGGGTAACACTGAAGCTTTCTTT.

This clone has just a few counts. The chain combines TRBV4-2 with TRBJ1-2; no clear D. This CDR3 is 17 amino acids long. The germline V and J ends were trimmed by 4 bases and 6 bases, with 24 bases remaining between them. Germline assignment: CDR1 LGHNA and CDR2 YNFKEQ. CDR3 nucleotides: TGTGCCAGCAGCCCTCGCCAAGATAGTGTTTCGGGGAATGGCTACACCTTC. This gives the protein CASSPRQDSVSGNGYTF.

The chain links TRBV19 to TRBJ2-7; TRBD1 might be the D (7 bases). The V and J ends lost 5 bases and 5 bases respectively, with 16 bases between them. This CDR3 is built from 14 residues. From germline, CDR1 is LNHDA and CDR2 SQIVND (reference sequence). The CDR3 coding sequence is TGTGCCAGTAGTCCCCCCGGCAGGGGGGACGAGCAGTACTTC. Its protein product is CASSPPGRGDEQYF.

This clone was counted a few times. DNA for the CDR3: TGTGCCAGCAGCCCGGTTGGGAACACCGGGGAGCTGTTTTTT. Translation gives CASSPVGNTGELFF. The rearrangement uses TRBV27 and TRBJ2-2, with D uncertain. Between the trimmed V and J ends, which lost 6 bases and 1 base, there was a span of 9 bases. The CDR3 totals 14 residues. Germline loops: CDR1 MNHEY, CDR2 SMNVEV (reference sequence).

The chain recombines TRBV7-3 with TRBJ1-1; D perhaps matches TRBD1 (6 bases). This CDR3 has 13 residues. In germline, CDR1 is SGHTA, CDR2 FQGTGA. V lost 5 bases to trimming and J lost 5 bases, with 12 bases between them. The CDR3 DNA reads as TGTGCCAGCAGCGACTACAGGGATACTGAAGCTTTCTTT. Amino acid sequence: CASSDYRDTEAFF.

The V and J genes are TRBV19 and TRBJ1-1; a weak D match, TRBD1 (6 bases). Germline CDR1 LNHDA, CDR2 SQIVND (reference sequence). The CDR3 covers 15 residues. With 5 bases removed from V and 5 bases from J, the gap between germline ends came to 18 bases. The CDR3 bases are TGTGCCAGTAGTCTCCTTGGGGGGGCCGGGACTGAAGCTTTCTTT. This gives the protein CASSLLGGAGTEAFF.

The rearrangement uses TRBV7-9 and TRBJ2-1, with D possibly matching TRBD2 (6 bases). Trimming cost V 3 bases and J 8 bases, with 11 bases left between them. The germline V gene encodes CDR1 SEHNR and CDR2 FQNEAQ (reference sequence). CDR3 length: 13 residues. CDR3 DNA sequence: TGTGCCAGCAGCTTGGACTATTTCCATGAGCAGTTCTTC. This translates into CASSLDYFHEQFF. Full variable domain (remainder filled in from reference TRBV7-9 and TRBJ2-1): DTGVSQNPRHKITKRGQNVTFRCDPISEHNRLYWYRQTLGQGPEFLTYFQNEAQLEKSRLLSDRFSAERPKGSFSTLEIQRTEQGDSAMYLCASSLDYFHEQFFGPGTRLTVL.